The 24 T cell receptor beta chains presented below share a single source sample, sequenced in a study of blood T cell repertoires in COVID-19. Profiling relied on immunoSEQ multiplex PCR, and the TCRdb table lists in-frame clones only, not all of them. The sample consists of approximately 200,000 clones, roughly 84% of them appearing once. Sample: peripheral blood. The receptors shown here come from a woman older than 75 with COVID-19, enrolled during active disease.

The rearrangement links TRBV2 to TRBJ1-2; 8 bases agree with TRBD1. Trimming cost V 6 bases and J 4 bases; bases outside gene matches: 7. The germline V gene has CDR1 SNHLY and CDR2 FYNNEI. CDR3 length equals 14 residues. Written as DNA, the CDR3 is TGTGCCAGCAGCCCGGACAGGGCTCTCTATGGCTACACCTTC. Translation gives CASSPDRALYGYTF.

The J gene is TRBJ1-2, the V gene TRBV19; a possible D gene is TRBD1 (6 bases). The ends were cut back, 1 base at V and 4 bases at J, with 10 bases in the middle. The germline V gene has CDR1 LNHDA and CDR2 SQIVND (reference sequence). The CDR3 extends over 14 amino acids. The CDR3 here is CASSIVGQLYGYTF. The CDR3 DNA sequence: TGTGCCAGTAGTATAGTCGGACAGCTCTATGGCTACACCTTC.

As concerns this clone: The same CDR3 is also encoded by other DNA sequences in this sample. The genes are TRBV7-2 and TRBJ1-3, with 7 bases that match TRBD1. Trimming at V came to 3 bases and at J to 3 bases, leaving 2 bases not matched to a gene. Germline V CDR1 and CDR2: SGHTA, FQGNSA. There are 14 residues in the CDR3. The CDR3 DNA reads TGTGCCAGCAGCTTGACAGGGAGTGGAAACACCATATATTTT. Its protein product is CASSLTGSGNTIYF.

The CDR3 region is CASSFRTGGEKLFF. The CDR3 DNA is TGTGCCAGCAGCTTCCGGACAGGTGGTGAAAAACTGTTTTTT. V is TRBV7-9 and J is TRBJ1-4; 7 bases align to TRBD1. Germline V gene lookup returns CDR1 SEHNR and CDR2 FQNEAQ (reference sequence). Trimming took 3 bases from V and 7 from J; bases not matched to a gene: 5. This CDR3 spans 14 amino acids. Together with reference TRBV7-9 and TRBJ1-4, the CDR3 gives the full variable domain: DTGVSQNPRHKITKRGQNVTFRCDPISEHNRLYWYRQTLGQGPEFLTYFQNEAQLEKSRLLSDRFSAERPKGSFSTLEIQRTEQGDSAMYLCASSFRTGGEKLFFGSGTQLSVL.

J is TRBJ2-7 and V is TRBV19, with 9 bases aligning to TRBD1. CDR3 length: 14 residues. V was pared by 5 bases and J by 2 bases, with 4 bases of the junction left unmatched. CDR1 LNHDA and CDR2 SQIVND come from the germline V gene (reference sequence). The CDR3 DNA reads TGTGCCAGTAGTGTGGGACAGGGCCCCTACGAGCAGTACTTC. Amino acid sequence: CASSVGQGPYEQYF.

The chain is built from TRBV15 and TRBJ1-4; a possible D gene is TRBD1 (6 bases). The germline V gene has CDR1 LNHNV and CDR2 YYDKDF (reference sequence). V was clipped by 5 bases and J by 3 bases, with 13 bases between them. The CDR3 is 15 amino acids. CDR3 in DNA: TGTGCCACCAGCGGAGGGGGGCGGTCTAATGAAAAACTGTTTTTT. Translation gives CATSGGGRSNEKLFF.

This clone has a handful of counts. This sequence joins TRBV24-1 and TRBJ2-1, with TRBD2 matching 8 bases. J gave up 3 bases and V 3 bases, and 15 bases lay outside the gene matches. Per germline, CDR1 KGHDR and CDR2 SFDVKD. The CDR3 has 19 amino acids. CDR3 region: CATSDPRGGTSGSYNEQFF. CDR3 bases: TGTGCCACCAGTGATCCACGGGGCGGAACTAGCGGAAGCTACAATGAGCAGTTCTTC.

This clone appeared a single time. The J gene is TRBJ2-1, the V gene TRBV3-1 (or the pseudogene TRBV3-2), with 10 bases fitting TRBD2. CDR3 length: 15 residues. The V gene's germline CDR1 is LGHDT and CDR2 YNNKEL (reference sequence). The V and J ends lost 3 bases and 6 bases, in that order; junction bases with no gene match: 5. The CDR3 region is CASSQVAGGFNEQFF. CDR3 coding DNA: TGTGCCAGCAGCCAGGTAGCGGGGGGTTTCAATGAGCAGTTCTTC.

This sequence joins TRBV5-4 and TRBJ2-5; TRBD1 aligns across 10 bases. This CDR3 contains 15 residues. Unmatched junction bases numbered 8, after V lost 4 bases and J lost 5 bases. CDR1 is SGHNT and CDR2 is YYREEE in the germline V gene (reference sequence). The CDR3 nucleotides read TGTGCCAGCAGCCGGGACAGGGGAGGGAAGGAGACCCAGTACTTC. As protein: CASSRDRGGKETQYF.

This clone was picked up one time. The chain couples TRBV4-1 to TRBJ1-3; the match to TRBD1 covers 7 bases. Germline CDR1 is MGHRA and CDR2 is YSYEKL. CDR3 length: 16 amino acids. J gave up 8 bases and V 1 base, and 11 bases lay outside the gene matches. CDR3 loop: CASSQGGKQGRDTIYF. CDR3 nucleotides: TGCGCCAGCAGCCAAGGGGGTAAACAGGGGAGAGACACCATATATTTT.

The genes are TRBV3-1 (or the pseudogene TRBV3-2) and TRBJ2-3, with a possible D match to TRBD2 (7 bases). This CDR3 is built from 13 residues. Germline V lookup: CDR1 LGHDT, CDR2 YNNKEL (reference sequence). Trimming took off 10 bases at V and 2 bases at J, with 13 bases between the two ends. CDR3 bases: TGTGCCACCGGGGCGGGGGCCACAGATACGCAGTATTTT. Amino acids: CATGAGATDTQYF.

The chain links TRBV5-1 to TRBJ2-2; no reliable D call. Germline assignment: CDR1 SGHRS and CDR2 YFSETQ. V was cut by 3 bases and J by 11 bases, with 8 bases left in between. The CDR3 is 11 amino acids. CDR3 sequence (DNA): TGCGCCAGCAGCTATGGCTTAGAGCTGTTTTTT. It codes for CASSYGLELFF.

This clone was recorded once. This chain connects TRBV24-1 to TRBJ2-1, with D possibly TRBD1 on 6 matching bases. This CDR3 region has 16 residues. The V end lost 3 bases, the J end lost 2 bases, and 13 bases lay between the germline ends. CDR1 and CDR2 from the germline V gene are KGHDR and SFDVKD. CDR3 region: CATSDSRGTAYNEQFF. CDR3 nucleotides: TGTGCCACCAGTGATAGCAGGGGTACGGCCTACAATGAGCAGTTCTTC.

The CDR3 nucleotides are TGCGCCAGCAGCCGCCACGCTTCAGGGGGCGCGGGGCAGCCCCAGCATTTT. Protein product: CASSRHASGGAGQPQHF. This rearrangement joins TRBV4-1 to TRBJ1-5, with TRBD1 matching 8 bases. The CDR3 has 17 residues. The V gene end was trimmed by 4 bases and the J gene end by 7 bases; junction bases not matched to a gene: 15. CDR1 MGHRA and CDR2 YSYEKL come from the germline V gene.

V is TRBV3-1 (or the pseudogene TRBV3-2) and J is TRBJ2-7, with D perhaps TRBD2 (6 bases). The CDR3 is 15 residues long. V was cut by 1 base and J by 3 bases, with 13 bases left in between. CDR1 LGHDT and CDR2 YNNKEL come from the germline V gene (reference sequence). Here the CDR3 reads CASSQGPGLSYEQYF. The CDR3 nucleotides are TGTGCCAGCAGCCAAGGGCCGGGACTCAGCTACGAGCAGTACTTC.

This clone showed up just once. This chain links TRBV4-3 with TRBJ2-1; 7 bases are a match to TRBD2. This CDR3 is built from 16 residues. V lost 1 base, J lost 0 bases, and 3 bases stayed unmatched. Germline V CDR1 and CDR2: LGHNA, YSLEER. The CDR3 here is CASSQGLAFSYNEQFF. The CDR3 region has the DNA TGCGCCAGCAGCCAAGGACTAGCCTTCTCCTACAATGAGCAGTTCTTC.

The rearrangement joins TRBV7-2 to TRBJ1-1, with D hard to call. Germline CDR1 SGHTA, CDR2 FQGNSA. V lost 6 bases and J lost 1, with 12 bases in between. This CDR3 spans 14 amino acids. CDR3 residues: CASSSVSGNTEAFF. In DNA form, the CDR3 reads TGTGCCAGCAGTTCCGTTTCAGGGAACACTGAAGCTTTCTTT.

The CDR3 here is CASSQTTGVINEQYF. In nucleotides, the CDR3 is TGTGCCAGCTCACAAACAACAGGGGTAATCAACGAGCAGTACTTC. This chain connects TRBV18 to TRBJ2-7; 7 positions agree with TRBD1. Per the germline V gene, CDR1 is KGHSH and CDR2 is LQKENI. Trimming at V came to 4 bases and at J to 5 bases, leaving 11 bases not matched to a gene. CDR3 length: 15 amino acids.

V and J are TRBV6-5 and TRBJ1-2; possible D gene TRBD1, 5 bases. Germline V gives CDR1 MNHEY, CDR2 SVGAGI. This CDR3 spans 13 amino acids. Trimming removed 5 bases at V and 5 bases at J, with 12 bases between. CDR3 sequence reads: CASSPMDIYGYTF. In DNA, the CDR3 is TGTGCCAGCAGTCCCATGGACATTTATGGCTACACCTTC.

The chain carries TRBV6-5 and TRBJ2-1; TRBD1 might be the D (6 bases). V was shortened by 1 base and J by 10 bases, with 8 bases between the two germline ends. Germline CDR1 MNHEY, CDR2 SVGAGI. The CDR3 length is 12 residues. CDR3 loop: CASSYLTGEQFF. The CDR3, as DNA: TGTGCCAGCAGTTACTTAACAGGGGAGCAGTTCTTC.

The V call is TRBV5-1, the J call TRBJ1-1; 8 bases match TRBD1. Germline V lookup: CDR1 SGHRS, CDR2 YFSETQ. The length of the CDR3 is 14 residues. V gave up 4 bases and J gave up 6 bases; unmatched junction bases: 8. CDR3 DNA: TGCGCCAGCAGCCTGGACAGGGTATACGCTGAAGCTTTCTTT. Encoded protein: CASSLDRVYAEAFF.

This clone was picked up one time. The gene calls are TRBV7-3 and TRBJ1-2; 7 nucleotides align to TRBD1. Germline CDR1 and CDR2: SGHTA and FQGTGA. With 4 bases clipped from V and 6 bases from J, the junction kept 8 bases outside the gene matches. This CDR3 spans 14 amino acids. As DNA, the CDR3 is TGTGCCAGCAGCTCCACAGGGGCCGGGGATGGCTACACCTTC. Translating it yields CASSSTGAGDGYTF.

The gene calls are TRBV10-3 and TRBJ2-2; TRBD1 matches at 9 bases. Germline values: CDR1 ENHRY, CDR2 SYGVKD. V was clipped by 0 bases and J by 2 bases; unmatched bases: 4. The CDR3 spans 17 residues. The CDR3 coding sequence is TGTGCCATCAGTGAGTCAGGGACAGGGCAAAACACCGGGGAGCTGTTTTTT. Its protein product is CAISESGTGQNTGELFF.

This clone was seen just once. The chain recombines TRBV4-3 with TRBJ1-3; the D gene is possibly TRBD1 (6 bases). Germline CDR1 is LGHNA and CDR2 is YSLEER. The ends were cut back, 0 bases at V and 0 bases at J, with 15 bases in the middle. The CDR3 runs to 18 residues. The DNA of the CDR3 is TGCGCCAGCAGCCAAGAAAGTGGACAGCGCTACTCTGGAAACACCATATATTTT. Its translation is CASSQESGQRYSGNTIYF.